Presented here are 28 T cell receptor beta chains from one specimen sequenced in a study of cytomegalovirus exposure and HLA in healthy donors. The PCR had 60 Vbeta and 13 Jbeta primers. Some clones are missing from TCRdb's copy, which holds only in-frame ones; the method was immunoSEQ multiplex PCR. The sample has approximately 120,000 clones, 17% seen once; the top ten hold roughly 2.7%. The sequenced sample consisted of PBMCs. The receptors were sampled from a female donor in good health and CMV-seropositive.

This chain uses TRBV2 with TRBJ2-7; 8 bases fit TRBD1. Germline trimming cut 9 bases from V and 2 bases from J; bases unmatched to any gene: 9. There are 14 residues in the CDR3. The V gene's germline CDR1 is SNHLY and CDR2 FYNNEI. The CDR3 reads CASAGQVTPYEQYF. The DNA of the CDR3 is TGTGCCAGTGCGGGACAGGTCACCCCCTACGAGCAGTACTTC.

The chain links TRBV7-2 to TRBJ2-1, with 7 bases fitting TRBD2. The CDR3 is 15 amino acids. The junction had 6 bases not matched to a gene; V was cut back by 5 bases and J by 2 bases. Per germline, CDR1 SGHTA and CDR2 FQGNSA. The CDR3: CASSRRAGPYNEQFF. CDR3 sequence (DNA): TGTGCCAGCAGCCGACGAGCGGGACCCTACAATGAGCAGTTCTTC. Supplemented by reference TRBV7-2 and TRBJ2-1, the full variable domain reads GAGVSQSPSNKVTEKGKDVELRCDPISGHTALYWYRQSLGQGLEFLIYFQGNSAPDKSGLPSDRFSAERTGGSVSTLTIQRTQQEDSAVYLCASSRRAGPYNEQFFGPGTRLTVL.

This clone has more than one count but fewer than ten. V usage is TRBV27 and J usage is TRBJ1-5, with D uncertain. Looked up from germline, CDR1 is MNHEY and CDR2 is SMNVEV (reference sequence). Trimming took 4 bases from V and 4 from J, leaving 11 bases between them. The CDR3 has 14 residues. CDR3 region: CASSSRVRNQPQHF. In nucleotides, the CDR3 is TGTGCCAGCAGTTCTCGGGTGCGAAATCAGCCCCAGCATTTT.

The chain joins TRBV7-9 to TRBJ1-1, with a weak D call TRBD1 (6 bases). The CDR3 is 14 amino acids. Trimming took 2 bases from V and 0 from J, leaving 7 bases between them. CDR1 SEHNR and CDR2 FQNEAQ come from the germline V gene (reference sequence). CDR3 bases: TGTGCCAGCAGCTTACGGACAGTGAACACTGAAGCTTTCTTT. It specifies CASSLRTVNTEAFF.

The sample holds a few counts of this clone. The chain couples TRBV14 to TRBJ1-2; TRBD1 might be the D (5 bases). Trimming removed 1 base at V and 7 bases at J, with 13 bases between. Germline loops: CDR1 SGHDN, CDR2 FVKESK. The CDR3 has 14 amino acids. For the CDR3, the DNA is TGTGCCAGCAGCCAAGTGGGCAGGGAGGGTGGCTACACCTTC. It codes for CASSQVGREGGYTF.

This clone came up a few times. The rearrangement joins TRBV15 to TRBJ1-3; D possibly corresponds to TRBD1 (6 bases). Trimming shortened V by 2 bases and J by 0 bases, and 14 bases separated the two germline ends. Germline V gene sequence: CDR1 LNHNV, CDR2 YYDKDF (reference sequence). The CDR3 has 17 residues. CDR3 in amino acids: CATSRRTDRYSGNTIYF. As DNA, the CDR3 is TGTGCCACCAGCAGACGTACAGACAGGTACTCTGGAAACACCATATATTTT.

This chain joins TRBV6-1 and TRBJ1-5; 7 bases agree with TRBD1. Germline V gene lookup returns CDR1 MNHNS and CDR2 SASEGT. This CDR3 spans 18 amino acids. The trim removed 1 base at V and 0 bases at J, leaving 9 bases unmatched. CDR3 in amino acids: CASSEVKGGDSSNQPQHF. CDR3 nucleotides: TGTGCCAGCAGTGAAGTAAAGGGTGGGGACAGTAGCAATCAGCCCCAGCATTTT.

The chain is built from TRBV28 and TRBJ1-5, with 7 bases matching TRBD1. There are 14 residues in the CDR3. Germline CDR1 MDHEN, CDR2 SYDVKM. Unmatched junction bases numbered 11, after V lost 6 bases and J lost 9 bases. CDR3 nucleotide sequence: TGTGCCAGCAGACAGGGGACCTCCCAACCGCCCCAGCATTTT. It is translated as CASRQGTSQPPQHF.

This clone has a handful of counts. This chain uses TRBV14 with TRBJ1-1, with D hard to call. Trimming left V 1 base short and J 3 bases short, with 18 bases between. Germline V gene lookup returns CDR1 SGHDN and CDR2 FVKESK. The CDR3 is 17 amino acids. This CDR3 reads CASSQAMPFSSYTEAFF. The DNA for the CDR3 is TGTGCCAGCAGCCAAGCAATGCCCTTTAGTTCCTACACTGAAGCTTTCTTT.

The count of this clone is one. The rearrangement joins TRBV4-3 to TRBJ1-4; D is possibly TRBD1 (5 bases). CDR1 is LGHNA and CDR2 is YSLEER in the germline V gene. The ends were cut back, 1 base at V and 8 bases at J, with 14 bases in the middle. The CDR3 runs 15 residues. The CDR3 nucleotides are TGCGCCAGCAGCCAAGCGGGCAGGGTCAACGAAAAACTGTTTTTT. Translation gives CASSQAGRVNEKLFF.

CDR3 in amino acids: CASSLVGTPGSDTQYF. The CDR3 DNA is TGCGCCAGCAGCTTGGTTGGGACTCCAGGTTCAGATACGCAGTATTTT. The V call is TRBV5-1, the J call TRBJ2-3, with D possibly being TRBD2 (6 bases). In germline, CDR1 is SGHRS, CDR2 YFSETQ. The CDR3 covers 16 residues. Trimming pared 0 bases from V and 4 bases from J, leaving 15 bases between. Full variable domain (remainder filled in from reference TRBV5-1 and TRBJ2-3): KAGVTQTPRYLIKTRGQQVTLSCSPISGHRSVSWYQQTPGQGLQFLFEYFSETQRNKGNFPGRFSGRQFSNSRSEMNVSTLELGDSALYLCASSLVGTPGSDTQYFGPGTRLTVL.

This clone was detected only a few times. This chain uses TRBV19 with TRBJ2-7; 9 bases agree with TRBD1. V gave up 0 bases and J gave up 7 bases; unmatched junction bases: 7. Germline assignment: CDR1 LNHDA and CDR2 SQIVND (reference sequence). The CDR3 extends over 15 amino acids. The CDR3 DNA reads as TGTGCCAGTAGTATAGATCGGGACAGGGACGGGGAGCAGTACTTC. This translates into CASSIDRDRDGEQYF.

CDR3 in amino acids: CASSGPGAEGSPLHF. CDR3 DNA sequence: TGTGCCAGCAGTGGTCCAGGGGCAGAAGGATCACCCCTCCACTTT. The chain couples TRBV6-1 to TRBJ1-6; a weak D match, TRBD1 (6 bases). V lost 4 bases and J lost 10, with 17 bases in between. The CDR3 spans 15 residues. Germline V gene data show CDR1 as MNHNS and CDR2 as SASEGT.

This clone has only a few counts. The chain recombines TRBV29-1 with TRBJ2-3, with 7 bases fitting TRBD1. CDR1 SQVTM and CDR2 ANQGSEA come from the germline V gene. There are 14 residues in the CDR3. The junction had 8 bases not matched to a gene; V was cut back by 7 bases and J by 1 base. The CDR3 bases are TGCAGCGCTGCCGAGGGGGCTCGCACAGATACGCAGTATTTT. This sequence encodes CSAAEGARTDTQYF.

The chain recombines TRBV5-4 with TRBJ2-6; 9 bases are shared with TRBD1. After removal of 3 bases from V and 1 base from J, the junction contained 8 bases not matched to a gene. Germline assignment: CDR1 SGHNT and CDR2 YYREEE (reference sequence). This CDR3 is built from 18 residues. CDR3 sequence reads: CASSWIRDRDSGANVLTF. Written as DNA, the CDR3 is TGTGCCAGCAGCTGGATCCGGGACAGGGATTCTGGGGCCAACGTCCTGACTTTC.

This clone was seen a handful of times. This chain joins TRBV18 and TRBJ1-4, with 8 bases that match TRBD1. CDR1 is KGHSH, CDR2 LQKENI, per germline. The CDR3 is made up of 14 amino acids. The junction had 5 bases not matched to a gene; V was cut back by 3 bases and J by 8 bases. The CDR3 loop reads CASSPRDRKEKLFF. The CDR3 DNA reads TGTGCCAGCTCACCCCGGGACAGGAAGGAAAAACTGTTTTTT.

This clone has just a few counts. V and J are TRBV19 and TRBJ2-7; TRBD1 is a possible D gene (6 bases). The germline CDR1 and CDR2 sequences are LNHDA and SQIVND (reference sequence). The ends were cut back, 5 bases at V and 0 bases at J, with 17 bases in the middle. The CDR3 consists of 16 residues. This CDR3 reads CASSAEQGRSSYEQYF. The CDR3 DNA follows: TGTGCCAGTAGTGCAGAACAGGGTAGAAGCTCCTACGAGCAGTACTTC.

Comments on this clone: Germline is not matched at one junction end, which may reflect a read error. This chain links TRBV6-5 with TRBJ2-1, with 10 bases fitting TRBD1. Germline values: CDR1 MNHEY, CDR2 SVGAGI. This CDR3 has 14 residues. CDR3 sequence reads: CASSSTDRGPVWIF. CDR3 nucleotide sequence: TGTGCCAGCAGCTCTACCGACAGGGGGCCCGTTTGGATCTTC.

DNA for the CDR3: TGTGCCAGCAGCTTAGGACAGAGGAGTGAAAAACTGTTTTTT. Translation gives CASSLGQRSEKLFF. The chain employs TRBV7-9 and TRBJ1-4; the D gene is possibly TRBD1 (5 bases). V lost 1 base, J lost 7 bases, and 10 bases lay in between. CDR3 size: 14 residues. CDR1 is SEHNR and CDR2 is FQNEAQ in the germline V gene (reference sequence).

There are a few counts of this clone. The J gene is TRBJ1-2, the V gene TRBV27; D uncertain. Germline V lookup: CDR1 MNHEY, CDR2 SMNVEV (reference sequence). This CDR3 spans 16 amino acids. Trimming cost V 5 bases and J 4 bases, with 20 bases left between them. The CDR3 DNA reads TGTGCCAGCAGTCCCGACGGCCAGGCAGCCCTCTATGGCTACACCTTC. This codes for CASSPDGQAALYGYTF.

The chain has TRBV2 and TRBJ2-7; 7 bases map to TRBD1. Germline trimming cut 0 bases from V and 5 bases from J; bases unmatched to any gene: 13. The CDR3 spans 17 residues. CDR1 and CDR2 from the germline V gene are SNHLY and FYNNEI. DNA of the CDR3: TGTGCCAGCAGTGAAGCGGCCGGGACAGAGTTTGCGGACGAGCAGTACTTC. Translated, it gives CASSEAAGTEFADEQYF. Together with reference TRBV2 and TRBJ2-7, the CDR3 gives the full variable domain: EPEVTQTPSHQVTQMGQEVILRCVPISNHLYFYWYRQILGQKVEFLVSFYNNEISEKSEIFDDQFSVERPDGSNFTLKIRSTKLEDSAMYFCASSEAAGTEFADEQYFGPGTRLTVT.

The chain employs TRBV7-9 and TRBJ1-6, with D uncertain. V was cut by 4 bases and J by 12 bases, with 13 bases left in between. The CDR3 has 13 amino acids. Germline values: CDR1 SEHNR, CDR2 FQNEAQ (reference sequence). This chain's CDR3 is CASSSSNFQPLHF. The CDR3 DNA reads TGTGCCAGCAGCTCATCAAATTTCCAACCCCTCCACTTT.

This clone appeared many times. The chain has TRBV4-1 and TRBJ1-3; D perhaps matches TRBD1 (6 bases). In germline, CDR1 is MGHRA, CDR2 YSYEKL. Trimming pared 5 bases from V and 0 bases from J, leaving 14 bases between. The CDR3 length is 16 residues. CDR3 amino acids: CASSDNRAISGNTIYF. CDR3 DNA: TGCGCCAGCAGCGACAACAGGGCAATCTCTGGAAACACCATATATTTT.

This CDR3 reads CASSVPGDGYTF. CDR3 sequence (DNA): TGTGCCAGCAGCGTTCCAGGGGATGGCTACACCTTC. This chain uses TRBV7-9 with TRBJ1-2; D is possibly TRBD1 (6 bases). Trimming stripped 5 bases from V and 6 bases from J, with 10 bases between. Germline V gives CDR1 SEHNR, CDR2 FQNEAQ (reference sequence). This CDR3 is 12 amino acids long.

This sequence joins TRBV5-4 and TRBJ2-1; 8 nucleotides align to TRBD2. The CDR3 extends over 16 amino acids. Losses at the gene ends were 1 base for V and 3 bases for J; bases not matched to a gene: 6. The V gene's germline CDR1 is SGHNT and CDR2 YYREEE (reference sequence). CDR3 sequence: CASSLRRLAGYNEQFF. In DNA form, the CDR3 reads TGTGCCAGCAGCTTGAGAAGGCTAGCGGGCTACAATGAGCAGTTCTTC.

The CDR3 here is CASSLRVGVGNEQYF. The CDR3 DNA follows: TGTGCCAGCAGTTTAAGGGTCGGGGTCGGGAACGAGCAGTACTTC. This chain joins TRBV27 and TRBJ2-7; a possible D gene is TRBD2 (5 bases). The CDR3 runs to 15 residues. The ends were cut back, 2 bases at V and 5 bases at J, with 16 bases in the middle. Looked up from germline, CDR1 is MNHEY and CDR2 is SMNVEV (reference sequence).

This clone has only a few counts. V usage is TRBV7-9 and J usage is TRBJ2-5; D is perhaps TRBD1 (5 bases). The CDR3 is 14 residues long. Germline-derived CDR1 and CDR2 are SEHNR and FQNEAQ (reference sequence). Trimming cost V 7 bases and J 4 bases, with 16 bases left between them. CDR3 nucleotide sequence: TGTGCCAGCAACGCCCAGGGTAGAGGAGAGACCCAGTACTTC. Translating it yields CASNAQGRGETQYF.

This clone has a handful of counts. The V call is TRBV29-1, the J call TRBJ2-7; the D gene is possibly TRBD2 (6 bases). Germline CDR1 is SQVTM and CDR2 is ANQGSEA. Trimming pared 7 bases from V and 7 bases from J, leaving 20 bases between. CDR3 length: 13 amino acids. The CDR3 loop reads CSGLRAASGEQYF. CDR3 in DNA: TGCAGCGGACTCCGGGCCGCGAGCGGGGAGCAGTACTTC.